This T cell receptor beta chain was observed in a study of cytomegalovirus exposure and HLA in healthy donors. This CDR3 has 14 residues. Per the germline V gene, CDR1 is MNHNS and CDR2 is SASEGT. V shed 2 bases and J 1 base; nucleotides not matched to a gene: 1. Turning to this clone: What it binds is not known.

The PCR was carried out with 60 Vbeta primers and 13 Jbeta primers. TCRdb's copy holds only in-frame clones and misses some; the assay was immunoSEQ multiplex PCR. Altogether approximately 89,000 clones are present, around 77% being singletons, with the ten largest covering around 3.4%. Study-wide results and limits: Reported findings show TCR beta sequences accurately forecast HLA-A and HLA-B alleles in most subjects. Some TCR beta chains (roughly 160 of them) were listed as cytomegalovirus-associated.

Sequencing used PBMCs. This receptor was taken from a man under 40 in good health and CMV-seronegative. The V gene is TRBV6-1, the J gene TRBJ1-1; 7 nucleotides line up with TRBD1. The DNA for the CDR3 is TGTGCCAGCAGTGAAAGACAGGGGAACACTGAAGCTTTCTTT. This encodes CASSERQGNTEAFF.